A single sample is the source of the 27 T cell receptor beta chains below, sequenced in a study of OX40 agonist ivuxolimab in advanced cancers. Library preparation employed the immunoSEQ multiplex PCR assay. This is the immuneACCESS table as TCRdb keeps it, with only in-frame sequences that have V and J called. A part of the clones is gone; compared with another copy, unresolved V genes explain less than half, and the rest is unexplained. The table for this sample lists nearly 85,000 clones; 80% to 90% of them were counted only once. Of the sample, about 2% is held by the ten largest clones. The input for sequencing was CD4+ or CD8+ T cells sorted from blood, taken in a trial of the OX40 agonist ivuxolimab. Receptors originate from an adult with an advanced solid tumor such as melanoma, head and neck, liver or kidney cancer.

The chain uses TRBV4-1 and TRBJ2-2; 11 nucleotides agree with TRBD2. The CDR3 extends over 20 amino acids. V lost 3 bases to trimming and J lost 5 bases; unmatched junction nucleotides: 17. Per germline, CDR1 MGHRA and CDR2 YSYEKL. CDR3 nucleotides: TGCGCCAGCAGCCAGCCCGAGCTAGCGGGGGGCCTAATGCGGACCGGGGAGCTGTTTTTT. Its protein is CASSQPELAGGLMRTGELFF.

This sequence joins TRBV5-4 and TRBJ2-7; the match to TRBD2 covers 8 bases. The CDR3 is made up of 16 amino acids. Germline lookup yields CDR1 SGHNT and CDR2 YYREEE (reference sequence). J was trimmed by 0 bases and V by 4 bases; bases with no gene match: 9. CDR3: CASSLAGGGSSYEQYF. CDR3 DNA sequence: TGTGCCAGCAGCCTGGCAGGCGGGGGGAGCTCCTACGAGCAGTACTTC.

The rearrangement joins TRBV7-3 to TRBJ1-1; no definite D call. Trimming took off 3 bases at V and 5 bases at J, with 13 bases between the two ends. The CDR3 sequence is 14 residues long. CDR1 is SGHTA and CDR2 is FQGTGA in the germline V gene. For the CDR3, the DNA is TGTGCCAGCAGCTTGACCTCCGGGTCAACTGAAGCTTTCTTT. Protein product: CASSLTSGSTEAFF.

The CDR3 reads CAFRSTLLGATGNSPLHF. CDR3 nucleotides: TGTGCCTTTCGGTCCACCCTTCTCGGGGCGACCGGTAATTCACCCCTCCACTTT. The chain joins TRBV30 to TRBJ1-6; the D gene is possibly TRBD1 (5 bases). The CDR3 has 18 amino acids. Trimming shortened V by 7 bases and J by 6 bases, and 28 bases separated the two germline ends. The germline V gene encodes CDR1 GTSNPN and CDR2 SVGIG (reference sequence).

The chain links TRBV5-5 to TRBJ1-5; 9 bases line up with TRBD1. The V gene's germline CDR1 is SGHKS and CDR2 YYEKEE (reference sequence). The CDR3 spans 16 residues. V lost 0 bases to trimming and J lost 6 bases; unmatched junction nucleotides: 7. As DNA, the CDR3 is TGTGCCAGCAGCTTGGGTTGGGACAGGGTTTTTCAGCCCCAGCATTTT. Protein: CASSLGWDRVFQPQHF.

The gene calls are TRBV18 and TRBJ2-3; TRBD2 matches 14 bases. Looked up from germline, CDR1 is KGHSH and CDR2 is LQKENI. The CDR3 consists of 17 residues. The trim removed 2 bases at V and 5 bases at J, leaving 6 bases unmatched. CDR3 bases: TGTGCCAGCTCACCAAGGACTAGCGGGGGGTCAGGAGATACGCAGTATTTT. It yields the protein CASSPRTSGGSGDTQYF.

The chain employs TRBV28 and TRBJ2-3; possibly TRBD1 for D (6 bases). V lost 10 bases to trimming and J lost 4 bases, with 9 bases between them. The CDR3 consists of 11 residues. Germline-derived CDR1 and CDR2 are MDHEN and SYDVKM. In nucleotides, the CDR3 is TGTGCCATCGAGGGGGCAGATACGCAGTATTTT. Translating gives CAIEGADTQYF.

This clone was observed a few times. V and J are TRBV2 and TRBJ1-2; perhaps TRBD1 as D (5 bases). V dropped 5 bases and J dropped 6 bases, with 16 bases sitting between them. The length of the CDR3 is 14 residues. Looked up from germline, CDR1 is SNHLY and CDR2 is FYNNEI. CDR3 sequence: CASSRVRGDHGYTF. The DNA for the CDR3 is TGTGCCAGCAGTCGTGTGCGGGGCGACCATGGCTACACCTTC.

The rearrangement links TRBV7-9 to TRBJ1-5; D not certain. The CDR3 spans 13 residues. The V gene's germline CDR1 is SEHNR and CDR2 FQNEAQ (reference sequence). V lost 5 bases, J lost 5 bases, and 10 bases lay in between. The CDR3 DNA reads TGTGCCAGCAGCCCCTGGGTGGATCAGCCCCAGCATTTT. Translating gives CASSPWVDQPQHF.

The V gene is TRBV4-1, the J gene TRBJ1-4; no reliable D call. Germline CDR1 MGHRA, CDR2 YSYEKL. This CDR3 has 18 residues. Trimming took off 2 bases at V and 7 bases at J, with 23 bases between the two ends. The CDR3 coding sequence is TGCGCCAGCAGCCAACTAACCAACCCGAGCGGGTTTTCTGAAAAACTGTTTTTT. Translated: CASSQLTNPSGFSEKLFF.

This CDR3 reads CASSLLAGRDTQYF. The CDR3 DNA follows: TGTGCCAGCAGCTTATTGGCGGGTAGAGATACGCAGTATTTT. The V call is TRBV7-2, the J call TRBJ2-3; TRBD2 is a possible D gene (5 bases). Germline CDR1 is SGHTA and CDR2 is FQGNSA. The CDR3 runs to 14 residues. The ends were cut back, 2 bases at V and 5 bases at J, with 11 bases in the middle. Full variable domain (outside the CDR3, taken from reference TRBV7-2 and TRBJ2-3): GAGVSQSPSNKVTEKGKDVELRCDPISGHTALYWYRQSLGQGLEFLIYFQGNSAPDKSGLPSDRFSAERTGGSVSTLTIQRTQQEDSAVYLCASSLLAGRDTQYFGPGTRLTVL.

This chain connects TRBV6-6 to TRBJ1-2, with a possible D match to TRBD1 (5 bases). The V gene lost 2 bases and the J gene lost 3 bases, with 10 bases spanning the gap. The CDR3 is 14 amino acids. The germline gives CDR1 MNHNY, CDR2 SVGAGI (reference sequence). This CDR3 reads CASSYGREDYGYTF. CDR3 in DNA: TGTGCCAGCAGTTACGGCAGGGAGGACTATGGCTACACCTTC.

This chain connects TRBV19 to TRBJ2-1, with D tentatively TRBD1 or TRBD2 (5 bases each). The germline V gene has CDR1 LNHDA and CDR2 SQIVND (reference sequence). The V gene lost 7 bases and the J gene lost 4 bases, with 20 bases spanning the gap. The CDR3 runs 16 residues. The CDR3 reads CASTSQGERPYNEQFF. Here the CDR3 DNA reads TGTGCCAGTACTTCCCAAGGGGAGAGGCCTTACAATGAGCAGTTCTTC.

This clone was seen more than once but under ten times. The V and J genes are TRBV11-2 and TRBJ1-1, with 7 positions matching TRBD1. J gave up 3 bases and V 5 bases, and 12 bases lay outside the gene matches. The germline CDR1 and CDR2 sequences are SGHAT and FQNNGV. This CDR3 region has 16 residues. The CDR3 spells CASSLESGTAYTEAFF. The CDR3 DNA is TGTGCCAGCAGCCTTGAGTCCGGGACAGCCTACACTGAAGCTTTCTTT.

The chain couples TRBV2 to TRBJ2-7, with 7 bases matching TRBD2. CDR1 is SNHLY and CDR2 is FYNNEI in the germline V gene. Germline trimming cut 7 bases from V and 0 bases from J; bases unmatched to any gene: 6. This CDR3 spans 14 amino acids. The CDR3 DNA sequence: TGTGCCAGCAAACGGCTAGCGGACTCCTACGAGCAGTACTTC. It is translated as CASKRLADSYEQYF.

The chain has TRBV9 and TRBJ2-3; D not certain. This CDR3 spans 13 amino acids. CDR1 is SGDLS, CDR2 YYNGEE, per germline. V lost 4 bases to trimming and J lost 6 bases, with 12 bases between them. DNA for the CDR3: TGTGCCAGCAGCTCAGTCGGTCCTGATACGCAGTATTTT. It encodes CASSSVGPDTQYF.

This rearrangement joins TRBV4-1 to TRBJ1-3; D is ambiguous. Germline V gene data show CDR1 as MGHRA and CDR2 as YSYEKL. This CDR3 is built from 14 residues. Trimming stripped 1 base from V and 1 base from J, with 5 bases between. This CDR3 is CASSQGYSGNTIYF. CDR3 coding DNA: TGCGCCAGCAGCCAAGGGTATTCTGGAAACACCATATATTTT.

This clone was detected only once. The chain is built from TRBV15 and TRBJ1-1; D unclear. CDR1 is LNHNV, CDR2 YYDKDF, per germline (reference sequence). This CDR3 is built from 13 residues. Trimming left V 5 bases short and J 4 bases short, with 11 bases between. CDR3 bases: TGTGCCACCAGCGTTTATCCCACCACTGAAGCTTTCTTT. It specifies CATSVYPTTEAFF.

This rearrangement joins TRBV7-9 to TRBJ1-5; 10 nucleotides match TRBD1. The CDR3 covers 15 residues. Germline V CDR1 and CDR2: SEHNR, FQNEAQ (reference sequence). After removal of 4 bases from V and 1 base from J, the junction contained 1 base not matched to a gene. The CDR3 protein is CASSWTGGSNQPQHF. The CDR3, as DNA: TGTGCCAGCAGCTGGACAGGGGGAAGCAATCAGCCCCAGCATTTT.

The rearrangement uses TRBV2 and TRBJ1-2; 9 bases are shared with TRBD1. The CDR3 has 14 amino acids. Per germline, CDR1 SNHLY and CDR2 FYNNEI. V lost 1 base and J lost 7; bases outside the gene matches: 4. Written as DNA, the CDR3 is TGTGCCAGCAGTGAAGGGGACAGGGCGACTGGCTACACCTTC. Translating gives CASSEGDRATGYTF.

This chain connects TRBV7-3 to TRBJ2-7; TRBD2 matches 7 bases. With V trimmed by 3 bases and J by 7 bases, 12 bases remained unmatched. CDR1 and CDR2 (germline): SGHTA, FQGTGA. This CDR3 contains 15 residues. The CDR3 DNA reads as TGTGCCAGCAGCTTGAACAGCGGGGATATGGGTGAGCAGTACTTC. This codes for CASSLNSGDMGEQYF.

The sample holds a few counts of this clone. The rearrangement links TRBV4-3 to TRBJ1-5; D possibly corresponds to TRBD1 (5 bases). The CDR3 is made up of 13 amino acids. The germline gives CDR1 LGHNA, CDR2 YSLEER. V lost 1 base to trimming and J lost 9 bases, with 10 bases between them. In DNA form, the CDR3 reads TGCGCCAGCAGCCAAGTTGCGGGGCGGCCCCAGCATTTT. It translates to CASSQVAGRPQHF.

The chain has TRBV5-6 and TRBJ1-6, with 9 bases fitting TRBD1. CDR1 and CDR2 from the germline V gene are SGHDT and YYEEEE. There are 14 residues in the CDR3. V dropped 4 bases and J dropped 10; count of bases not matched to a gene: 6. This chain's CDR3 is CASSPGTGYSPLHF. The CDR3 DNA sequence: TGTGCCAGCAGCCCCGGGACAGGGTACTCACCCCTCCACTTT.

Worth noting for this clone: The sample contains more than one DNA sequence encoding this CDR3. The chain combines TRBV7-2 with TRBJ2-3; 8 bases map to TRBD2. The CDR3 totals 16 residues. Germline CDR1 SGHTA, CDR2 FQGNSA. Trimming removed 5 bases from V and 6 bases from J; junction bases left unmatched: 13. The CDR3 nucleotides read TGTGCCAGCAGCAAGGGGGGACTAGTCCTATCCGATACGCAGTATTTT. This codes for CASSKGGLVLSDTQYF.

V is TRBV6-1 and J is TRBJ1-3; a weak D match, TRBD1 (6 bases). Germline V gene data show CDR1 as MNHNS and CDR2 as SASEGT. The CDR3 length is 16 residues. Between the trimmed V and J ends, which lost 2 bases and 4 bases, there was a span of 15 bases. The chain's CDR3 is CASSESWGLGGNTIYF. CDR3 nucleotides: TGTGCCAGCAGTGAATCTTGGGGGCTGGGGGGAAACACCATATATTTT.

This clone has just one count. The chain recombines TRBV19 with TRBJ2-1; D is possibly TRBD2 (6 bases). Per the germline V gene, CDR1 is LNHDA and CDR2 is SQIVND (reference sequence). The CDR3 length is 15 residues. The V gene lost 4 bases and the J gene lost 8 bases, with 18 bases spanning the gap. Here the CDR3 reads CASSRPSAGTDEQFF. CDR3 bases: TGTGCCAGTAGTAGACCCTCGGCAGGGACTGATGAGCAGTTCTTC.

The chain is built from TRBV5-4 and TRBJ2-3, with D unresolved. With 4 bases removed from V and 0 bases from J, the gap between germline ends came to 15 bases. Germline CDR1 and CDR2: SGHNT and YYREEE (reference sequence). This CDR3 region has 16 residues. CDR3 in DNA: TGTGCCAGCAGCCAAGAAAGACTGATTAGCACAGATACGCAGTATTTT. It specifies CASSQERLISTDTQYF.